The source of this TCR beta chain is a study of CXCR3-negative and CXCR3-positive naive CD8 T cells. About the research overall: For each library, about 1.5 +/- 0.3 million TRB reads were obtained, some 130 million in total. Notes on the study in general: In both naive subsets diversity was comparably high, whereas memory CD8+ cells showed much lower diversity. A higher hydrophobicity marked the TRB CDR3s of CXCR3-positive naive cells versus CXCR3-negative naive cells. Comparison of naive CXCR3-negative and CXCR3-positive cells revealed similar TRBV-TRBJ usage, while memory cells differed.

CDR1 and CDR2 (germline): DFQATT, SNEGSKA (reference sequence). The CDR3 contains 15 residues. The libraries of TRB cDNA were prepared using 5' RACE with UMI labels. TCRdb derives one entry per CDR3 protein from the 5' RACE reads, leaving out DNA. The sample includes 150,000 or so distinct CDR3 sequences. With respect to this clonotype: Its antigen remains unidentified.

CD45RO-CCR7+CD27+CD95- characterized naive CD8+ T cells. The sample consisted of naive CXCR3+ CD8+ T cells from blood. Subset specified: CD45RO-CCR7+CD27+CD95- naive CD8+ T cells expressing CXCR3 (TNR3+). The source of this sequence is a human donor in good health. Some clones in this sample may be carry-over from other donors' samples. The chain combines TRBV20-1 with TRBJ2-7. CDR3 region: CSARDLASYSYEQYF.